These 25 T cell receptor beta chains were all obtained from the same sample, sequenced in a study of cytomegalovirus exposure and HLA in healthy donors. In the PCR, 60 Vbeta and 13 Jbeta primers were used. TCRdb's copy holds only in-frame clones and misses some; the assay was immunoSEQ multiplex PCR. The table includes roughly 180,000 clones, 70% to 85% detected once. The sample was PBMCs. These receptors originate from a man aged 18-30 years in good health and CMV-seronegative.

The V gene is TRBV29-1, the J gene TRBJ1-2; 8 bases line up with TRBD1. After removal of 4 bases from V and 0 bases from J, the junction contained 7 bases not matched to a gene. CDR1 SQVTM and CDR2 ANQGSEA come from the germline V gene. The length of the CDR3 is 15 residues. CDR3 nucleotides: TGCAGCGTTGCCGGACAGGGCAAAGCTAACTATGGCTACACCTTC. Residues: CSVAGQGKANYGYTF.

This chain connects TRBV14 to TRBJ1-2, with TRBD1 as a possible D gene (5 bases). This CDR3 spans 13 amino acids. The germline CDR1 and CDR2 sequences are SGHDN and FVKESK. V was clipped by 4 bases and J by 6 bases, with 12 bases between them. CDR3 loop: CASSLDTRNGYTF. The CDR3 region has the DNA TGTGCCAGCAGCCTGGACACCCGAAATGGCTACACCTTC.

The chain joins TRBV6-5 to TRBJ2-5; 8 positions match TRBD2. The trim removed 2 bases at V and 5 bases at J, leaving 4 bases unmatched. The CDR3 is 14 residues long. Germline V gene data show CDR1 as MNHEY and CDR2 as SVGAGI. DNA of the CDR3: TGTGCCAGCAGTTACGCGGCTAGCGGGGAGACCCAGTACTTC. Its protein product is CASSYAASGETQYF.

This clone was observed a few times. This chain links TRBV2 with TRBJ1-4; TRBD1 matches at 7 bases. J gave up 4 bases and V 6 bases, and 8 bases lay outside the gene matches. The germline gives CDR1 SNHLY, CDR2 FYNNEI. CDR3 length equals 15 residues. CDR3 in amino acids: CASRKTDRVNEKLFF. The CDR3 nucleotides are TGTGCCAGCAGAAAAACCGACAGGGTTAATGAAAAACTGTTTTTT. Full variable domain (missing parts from reference TRBV2 and TRBJ1-4): EPEVTQTPSHQVTQMGQEVILRCVPISNHLYFYWYRQILGQKVEFLVSFYNNEISEKSEIFDDQFSVERPDGSNFTLKIRSTKLEDSAMYFCASRKTDRVNEKLFFGSGTQLSVL.

The J gene is TRBJ1-1, the V gene TRBV19; D unresolved. The V end was cut by 5 bases, the J end by 3 bases, with 13 bases between. The germline V gene has CDR1 LNHDA and CDR2 SQIVND (reference sequence). The CDR3 consists of 14 residues. In DNA form, the CDR3 reads TGTGCCAGTAGTCCGTATTGGGAGCACACTGAAGCTTTCTTT. It yields the protein CASSPYWEHTEAFF.

Remarks on this clone: Germline and junction disagree at one end, which may indicate a read error. The chain carries TRBV7-9 and TRBJ1-2, with 7 bases fitting TRBD1. Germline V CDR1 and CDR2: SEHNR, FQNEAQ (reference sequence). This CDR3 is built from 12 residues. The CDR3 loop reads CSSSLTGDGYTF. The CDR3 coding sequence is TGTTCCAGCAGCTTAACAGGGGACGGCTACACCTTC. Full variable domain (outside the CDR3, taken from reference TRBV7-9 and TRBJ1-2): DTGVSQNPRHKITKRGQNVTFRCDPISEHNRLYWYRQTLGQGPEFLTYFQNEAQLEKSRLLSDRFSAERPKGSFSTLEIQRTEQGDSAMYLCSSSLTGDGYTFGSGTRLTVV.

This sequence joins TRBV18 and TRBJ1-3, with 8 bases matching TRBD1. CDR1 is KGHSH and CDR2 is LQKENI in the germline V gene. With V trimmed by 2 bases and J by 2 bases, 5 bases remained unmatched. The CDR3 sequence is 16 residues long. CDR3 bases: TGTGCCAGCTCACCAGAGACAGGGGCTCCTGGAAACACCATATATTTT. The encoded protein is CASSPETGAPGNTIYF.

This clone is a singleton in its sample. CDR3 DNA sequence: TGTGCCAGTCTTCCCGGGGGGGGAGGAGCCCGGTCGGTCACCTTC. Its translation: CASLPGGGGARSVTF. This chain uses TRBV2 with TRBJ1-2; D might be TRBD1 (5 bases). With 9 bases removed from V and 13 bases from J, the gap between germline ends came to 30 bases. Germline V gives CDR1 SNHLY, CDR2 FYNNEI. The CDR3 consists of 15 residues.

This clone has just one count. The chain carries TRBV7-2 and TRBJ2-3; 9 bases align to TRBD1. This CDR3 is 15 amino acids long. Trimming took 5 bases from V and 3 from J; bases not matched to a gene: 6. Germline V gene sequence: CDR1 SGHTA, CDR2 FQGNSA. The CDR3 is CASSRFGQGTDTQYF. CDR3 nucleotides: TGTGCCAGCAGCCGCTTTGGACAGGGGACAGATACGCAGTATTTT.

The CDR3 nucleotides read TGTGCCAGCAGCCCAGGGAAGGTTGTGGAAAAACTGTTTTTT. Its protein product is CASSPGKVVEKLFF. The V gene is TRBV21-1, the J gene TRBJ1-4; the table's D call of TRBD1 was not tested on the DNA. TRBV21-1 is recorded as a pseudogene. This CDR3 contains 14 residues.

The J gene is TRBJ1-1, the V gene TRBV7-8; D gene unclear. The CDR3 extends over 14 amino acids. The germline V and J ends were trimmed by 5 bases and 1 base, with 11 bases remaining between them. Germline loops: CDR1 SGHVS, CDR2 FQNEAQ. The CDR3 coding sequence is TGTGCCAGCAGCCGCCATGAGGGGAACACTGAAGCTTTCTTT. This encodes CASSRHEGNTEAFF. Full variable domain (missing parts from reference TRBV7-8 and TRBJ1-1): GAGVSQSPRYKVAKRGQDVALRCDPISGHVSLFWYQQALGQGPEFLTYFQNEAQLDKSGLPSDRFFAERPEGSVSTLKIQRTQQEDSAVYLCASSRHEGNTEAFFGQGTRLTVV.

The rearrangement links TRBV5-6 to TRBJ1-1; 8 positions match TRBD1. Germline values: CDR1 SGHDT, CDR2 YYEEEE. The CDR3 is made up of 13 amino acids. The trim removed 2 bases at V and 6 bases at J, leaving 3 bases unmatched. As DNA, the CDR3 is TGTGCCAGCAGCTTAGACAGGGGTTCTGAAGCTTTCTTT. It specifies CASSLDRGSEAFF.

The chain combines TRBV6-4 with TRBJ2-1; 8 positions agree with TRBD1. This CDR3 has 15 residues. CDR1 and CDR2 (germline): MRHNA, SNTAGT. With 6 bases clipped from V and 8 bases from J, the junction kept 12 bases outside the gene matches. The CDR3 sequence is CASSLHGQGTDEQFF. CDR3 DNA: TGTGCCAGCAGCCTGCACGGACAGGGTACCGATGAGCAGTTCTTC.

This clone was observed a single time. The chain joins TRBV6-1 to TRBJ1-2; TRBD1 matches at 9 bases. V was clipped by 6 bases and J by 4 bases; unmatched bases: 6. CDR3 size: 14 residues. CDR1 and CDR2 (germline): MNHNS, SASEGT. CDR3 in amino acids: CASSTGGEGYGYTF. CDR3 DNA sequence: TGTGCCAGCAGCACAGGGGGCGAGGGCTATGGCTACACCTTC.

This clone was seen more than once but under ten times. The sample has other DNA sequences that encode this CDR3 too. The chain has TRBV18 and TRBJ2-5; 8 bases fit TRBD2. This CDR3 has 13 residues. In germline, CDR1 is KGHSH, CDR2 LQKENI. Losses at the gene ends were 3 bases for V and 5 bases for J; bases not matched to a gene: 2. The CDR3 DNA is TGTGCCAGCTCACCGGGACTAGGGGAGACCCAGTACTTC. Its translation is CASSPGLGETQYF.

The rearrangement links TRBV11-2 to TRBJ2-3; 9 bases line up with TRBD1. The germline V gene has CDR1 SGHAT and CDR2 FQNNGV. The junction had 6 bases not matched to a gene; V was cut back by 5 bases and J by 0 bases. This CDR3 is 16 amino acids long. CDR3 loop: CASSIPTGGSTDTQYF. The CDR3 bases are TGTGCCAGCAGCATTCCGACAGGGGGAAGCACAGATACGCAGTATTTT.

The chain joins TRBV9 to TRBJ2-5; D may be TRBD1 (7 bases). There are 13 residues in the CDR3. Germline loops: CDR1 SGDLS, CDR2 YYNGEE. Trimming stripped 7 bases from V and 4 bases from J, with 14 bases between. The DNA of the CDR3 is TGTGCCAGCTCACAGGGGCGGGGAGAGACCCAGTACTTC. Encoded protein: CASSQGRGETQYF.

The V call is TRBV4-2, the J call TRBJ2-3; 13 bases are shared with TRBD2. Trimming took 6 bases from V and 5 from J; bases not matched to a gene: 8. The CDR3 spans 16 residues. CDR1 LGHNA and CDR2 YNFKEQ come from the germline V gene. Here the CDR3 reads CASSRTSGSSVDTQYF. In nucleotides, the CDR3 is TGTGCCAGCAGTCGGACTAGCGGGAGTTCGGTAGATACGCAGTATTTT.

This rearrangement joins TRBV5-1 to TRBJ1-1; 9 bases agree with TRBD1. Looked up from germline, CDR1 is SGHRS and CDR2 is YFSETQ. With V trimmed by 2 bases and J by 8 bases, 7 bases remained unmatched. This CDR3 spans 14 amino acids. CDR3 bases: TGCGCCAGCAGCTTCCCCGGACAGGGGCTCGAAGCTTTCTTT. Its protein product is CASSFPGQGLEAFF.

The genes are TRBV6-6 and TRBJ2-7; maybe TRBD2 (6 bases). This CDR3 has 15 residues. Germline lookup yields CDR1 MNHNY and CDR2 SVGAGI (reference sequence). The V end lost 6 bases, the J end lost 0 bases, and 15 bases lay between the germline ends. CDR3 in amino acids: CASRGLLESSYEQYF. CDR3 nucleotides: TGTGCCAGCAGGGGACTTCTCGAGAGCTCCTACGAGCAGTACTTC.

The chain has TRBV15 and TRBJ1-5; maybe TRBD1 (5 bases). The CDR3 extends over 15 amino acids. Germline V gene lookup returns CDR1 LNHNV and CDR2 YYDKDF (reference sequence). V was trimmed by 1 base and J by 2 bases, leaving 9 bases between them. The CDR3 coding sequence is TGTGCCACCAGCAGAGGGCAACAGGGCAATCAGCCCCAGCATTTT. Encoded protein: CATSRGQQGNQPQHF. Full variable domain (remainder filled in from reference TRBV15 and TRBJ1-5): DAMVIQNPRYQVTQFGKPVTLSCSQTLNHNVMYWYQQKSSQAPKLLFHYYDKDFNNEADTPDNFQSRRPNTSFCFLDIRSPGLGDTAMYLCATSRGQQGNQPQHFGDGTRLSIL.

This rearrangement joins TRBV11-3 to TRBJ2-3, with D possibly being TRBD2 (5 bases). The CDR3 is 12 amino acids. V shed 5 bases and J shed 6 bases, with 9 bases lying between them. Per the germline V gene, CDR1 is SGHNT and CDR2 is YENEEA. The CDR3 DNA reads as TGTGCCAGCAGCGGTAGAGGGGATACGCAGTATTTT. It is translated as CASSGRGDTQYF.

The V and J genes are TRBV7-3 and TRBJ2-5; possible D gene TRBD1, 6 bases. The end of the DNA is better explained by TRBJ2-7, so the J call may be wrong. The CDR3 has 18 residues. Germline values: CDR1 SGHTA, CDR2 FQGTGA. As DNA, the CDR3 is TGTGCCAGCCAAAGGTGTACCGGGACACCTCCATTAATTTACGAGCAGTACTTC. It yields the protein CASQRCTGTPPLIYEQYF.

The chain couples TRBV5-8 to TRBJ1-6; D is unclear. Trimming took 1 base from V and 10 from J, leaving 15 bases between them. Germline V CDR1 and CDR2: SGHTS, YDEGEE. The CDR3 is 15 residues long. Here the CDR3 reads CASSLLAGSGSPLHF. In DNA, the CDR3 is TGTGCCAGCAGCTTGTTGGCCGGGTCGGGATCACCCCTCCACTTT.

This clone was counted between two and nine times. The chain's CDR3 is CASSQDMGTVNNEQFF. The CDR3 DNA reads as TGTGCCAGCAGCCAAGATATGGGGACTGTAAACAATGAGCAGTTCTTC. The chain uses TRBV4-2 and TRBJ2-1; tentative D call: TRBD2 (6 bases). V dropped 0 bases and J dropped 5 bases, with 14 bases sitting between them. The germline gives CDR1 LGHNA, CDR2 YNFKEQ. The CDR3 is made up of 16 amino acids.